The T cell receptor beta chain under discussion was sequenced for a study of CD8 T cells in Susac syndrome. TCR beta was sequenced from blood CD8+ and CD4+ T cells. Purification of the CD8+ and CD4+ T cells relied on negative isolation, and TEMRA cells underwent FACS enrichment. Germline V gene data show CDR1 as MGHRA and CDR2 as YSYEKL. V shed 0 bases and J shed 2 bases, with 6 bases lying between them. CDR3 size: 14 residues. Points on this clonotype: Its target is unknown.

cDNA came from about 0.5 to 1 ug RNA primed by random hexamers. Multiplex immunoSEQ PCR targeted 54 Vbeta and 13 Jbeta TCR beta segments. TCRdb itself ran the immunoSEQ multiplex PCR reads through MiXCR, one entry per CDR3 protein. This sample has around 130,000 distinct CDR3 sequences, with around 86% found just once. General study points: As acknowledged by the study, its TCR sequencing and HLA analysis included a relatively small number of individuals.

The receptor's source is a human donor with multiple sclerosis. The sample comprised CD8+ T cells from PBMCs. This sequence joins TRBV4-1 and TRBJ2-3; D is unresolved. This CDR3 reads CASSQDQNTDTQYF. CDR3 DNA sequence: TGCGCCAGCAGCCAAGACCAAAACACAGATACGCAGTATTTT.